These 25 T cell receptor beta chains originate from one sample sequenced in a study of PD-1 blockade in classical Hodgkin lymphoma. Documented time point: newly diagnosed, previously untreated cHL patient sample. Investigators isolated CD4+ T cells from thawed PBMCs through magnetic negative selection. Libraries were prepared by immunoSEQ multiplex PCR; TCRdb keeps only in-frame clonotypes and omits some of them. The sample contains some 34,000 clones, approximately 90% of which appear only once. Source material: CD4+ T cells from blood. Receptors originate from a human donor with classical Hodgkin lymphoma.

The chain couples TRBV5-6 to TRBJ1-1; 7 bases agree with TRBD1. CDR3 size: 14 residues. J was trimmed by 4 bases and V by 3 bases; bases with no gene match: 6. The germline V gene encodes CDR1 SGHDT and CDR2 YYEEEE. The CDR3 nucleotides read TGTGCCAGCAGCTCAATGACAGGGCTCACTGAAGCTTTCTTT. Amino acid sequence: CASSSMTGLTEAFF.

The sample holds one count of this clone. The rearrangement uses TRBV25-1 and TRBJ2-5, with no clear D. This CDR3 has 12 amino acids. V gave up 1 base and J gave up 4 bases, with 4 bases separating them. In germline, CDR1 is MGHDK, CDR2 SYGVNS. The CDR3 spells CASSEFGETQYF. As DNA, the CDR3 is TGTGCCAGCAGTGAATTTGGAGAGACCCAGTACTTC.

Turning to this clone: An end of the junction differs from the germline gene, which may be a read error. CDR3: CASSKQGARGGCTF. CDR3 DNA: TGTGCCAGTAGTAAACAGGGGGCGCGTGGTGGCTGCACCTTC. The gene calls are TRBV19 and TRBJ1-2; TRBD1 matches at 9 bases. This CDR3 is 14 amino acids long. Germline V CDR1 and CDR2: LNHDA, SQIVND (reference sequence).

The chain carries TRBV27 and TRBJ1-4, with TRBD1 identical over 7 bases. Trimming took 6 bases from V and 8 from J; bases not matched to a gene: 9. CDR1 and CDR2 (germline): MNHEY, SMNVEV (reference sequence). This CDR3 is built from 14 residues. The CDR3 region is CASRPWQGGEKLFF. CDR3 coding DNA: TGTGCCAGCAGACCGTGGCAGGGGGGCGAAAAACTGTTTTTT.

V usage is TRBV28 and J usage is TRBJ1-4; tentatively, D is TRBD1 (5 bases). The germline V gene has CDR1 MDHEN and CDR2 SYDVKM. The CDR3 length is 15 residues. V was cut by 5 bases and J by 8 bases, with 18 bases left in between. The CDR3 sequence: CASSRPGGRGEKLFF. The CDR3 DNA is TGTGCCAGCAGTCGCCCGGGGGGACGTGGAGAAAAACTGTTTTTT. Together with reference TRBV28 and TRBJ1-4, the CDR3 gives the full variable domain: DVKVTQSSRYLVKRTGEKVFLECVQDMDHENMFWYRQDPGLGLRLIYFSYDVKMKEKGDIPEGYSVSREKKERFSLILESASTNQTSMYLCASSRPGGRGEKLFFGSGTQLSVL.

The chain joins TRBV19 to TRBJ1-2; maybe TRBD1 (6 bases). V was clipped by 3 bases and J by 2 bases, with 10 bases between them. The V gene's germline CDR1 is LNHDA and CDR2 SQIVND (reference sequence). CDR3 length: 14 residues. The CDR3 sequence: CASSILQGNYGYTF. CDR3 nucleotide sequence: TGTGCCAGTAGTATCTTGCAGGGGAACTATGGCTACACCTTC.

The gene calls are TRBV7-9 and TRBJ1-6, with 10 bases identical to TRBD1. The germline V gene has CDR1 SEHNR and CDR2 FQNEAQ (reference sequence). Trimming at V came to 5 bases and at J to 0 bases, leaving 4 bases not matched to a gene. CDR3 length: 17 residues. CDR3 loop: CASSADRGHSYNSPLHF. The CDR3 nucleotides read TGTGCCAGCAGCGCCGACAGGGGGCACTCCTATAATTCACCCCTCCACTTT.

The chain has TRBV28 and TRBJ1-3; D unclear. The germline V gene encodes CDR1 MDHEN and CDR2 SYDVKM. The CDR3 is 12 residues long. Trimming pared 5 bases from V and 6 bases from J, leaving 8 bases between. CDR3 region: CASSPPENTIYF. The CDR3 DNA follows: TGTGCCAGCAGTCCCCCGGAAAACACCATATATTTT.

The CDR3 bases are TGTGCCAGCAGTTCTCCGGGATTGCTATCCTACGAGCAGTACTTC. This translates into CASSSPGLLSYEQYF. The chain couples TRBV28 to TRBJ2-7, with D possibly matching TRBD2 (5 bases). Trimming removed 4 bases from V and 1 base from J, with 14 bases in between. Per the germline V gene, CDR1 is MDHEN and CDR2 is SYDVKM. The CDR3 is 15 residues long.

CDR3 loop: CAISESGHMNTEAFF. CDR3 bases: TGTGCCATCAGTGAGTCTGGACACATGAACACTGAAGCTTTCTTT. V gene TRBV10-3 combines with J gene TRBJ1-1, with D perhaps TRBD1 (5 bases). Germline CDR1 and CDR2: ENHRY and SYGVKD. Trimming removed 0 bases at V and 0 bases at J, with 8 bases between. The CDR3 consists of 15 residues.

V and J are TRBV5-1 and TRBJ2-3, with 8 bases that match TRBD2. Trimming cost V 0 bases and J 0 bases; bases outside gene matches: 6. This CDR3 region has 17 residues. From germline, CDR1 is SGHRS and CDR2 YFSETQ. CDR3 DNA: TGCGCCAGCAGCTTGGGAGGCGGGGGGCCCAGCACAGATACGCAGTATTTT. Amino acid sequence: CASSLGGGGPSTDTQYF.

The chain links TRBV6-5 to TRBJ1-4, with unresolved D. CDR1 and CDR2 from the germline V gene are MNHEY and SVGAGI. The CDR3 has 15 amino acids. V lost 4 bases, J lost 2 bases, and 11 bases lay in between. This chain's CDR3 is CASSSHQDTNEKLFF. The CDR3 coding sequence is TGTGCCAGCAGTTCCCATCAGGATACTAATGAAAAACTGTTTTTT.

The V and J genes are TRBV6-5 and TRBJ2-5; no clear D. Trimming removed 4 bases at V and 5 bases at J, with 8 bases between. The CDR3 extends over 12 amino acids. Germline CDR1 reads MNHEY; CDR2 reads SVGAGI. This chain's CDR3 is CASSSPGETQYF. CDR3 nucleotide sequence: TGTGCCAGCAGTTCTCCCGGGGAGACCCAGTACTTC.

V is TRBV5-1 and J is TRBJ2-5; a possible D gene is TRBD2 (5 bases). V gave up 5 bases and J gave up 1 base, with 12 bases separating them. From germline, CDR1 is SGHRS and CDR2 YFSETQ. This CDR3 is built from 14 residues. The CDR3, as DNA: TGCGCCAGCAGACAACTAGGAGCCCAAGAGACCCAGTACTTC. As protein: CASRQLGAQETQYF. Full variable domain (outside the CDR3, taken from reference TRBV5-1 and TRBJ2-5): KAGVTQTPRYLIKTRGQQVTLSCSPISGHRSVSWYQQTPGQGLQFLFEYFSETQRNKGNFPGRFSGRQFSNSRSEMNVSTLELGDSALYLCASRQLGAQETQYFGPGTRLLVL.

V and J are TRBV21-1 and TRBJ2-1; no check of the table's D call, TRBD2, against the DNA was made. TRBV21-1 is deemed a pseudogene. This CDR3 contains 15 residues. The CDR3, as DNA: TGTGCCAGCAGCAATCAACTAGCGGAGAACAATGAGCAGTTCTTC. Residues: CASSNQLAENNEQFF.

The CDR3 sequence is CASSDWGAGNEQFF. The CDR3 DNA is TGTGCCAGCAGTGACTGGGGCGCCGGAAATGAGCAGTTCTTC. The chain combines TRBV6-1 with TRBJ2-1, with a possible D match to TRBD1 (5 bases). CDR1 is MNHNS and CDR2 is SASEGT in the germline V gene. With 3 bases removed from V and 7 bases from J, the gap between germline ends came to 13 bases. CDR3 length: 14 residues.

The chain carries TRBV29-1 and TRBJ2-1; D is unresolved. Germline-derived CDR1 and CDR2 are SQVTM and ANQGSEA. CDR3 size: 11 residues. Trimming removed 3 bases from V and 12 bases from J, with 12 bases in between. The CDR3 nucleotides read TGCAGCGTTGAGGGTCAAATGGGGCAGTTCTTC. Amino acids: CSVEGQMGQFF.

The V call is TRBV27, the J call TRBJ2-5, with 12 bases identical to TRBD1. The trim removed 6 bases at V and 7 bases at J, leaving 18 bases unmatched. Germline loops: CDR1 MNHEY, CDR2 SMNVEV (reference sequence). The CDR3 sequence is 18 residues long. This CDR3 is CASSRRPGQGAKRVTQYF. For the CDR3, the DNA is TGTGCCAGCAGCCGCCGACCGGGACAGGGGGCAAAAAGGGTGACCCAGTACTTC.

This chain joins TRBV9 and TRBJ1-2, with no clear D. The germline V and J ends were trimmed by 0 bases and 0 bases, with 9 bases remaining between them. Per the germline V gene, CDR1 is SGDLS and CDR2 is YYNGEE. The CDR3 length is 15 residues. Written as DNA, the CDR3 is TGTGCCAGCAGCGTAGCCTCCGAGGCTAACTATGGCTACACCTTC. Amino acids: CASSVASEANYGYTF. Using reference TRBV9 and TRBJ1-2 for the parts outside the CDR3, the full variable domain is DSGVTQTPKHLITATGQRVTLRCSPRSGDLSVYWYQQSLDQGLQFLIQYYNGEERAKGNILERFSAQQFPDLHSELNLSSLELGDSALYFCASSVASEANYGYTFGSGTRLTVV.

The chain links TRBV7-9 to TRBJ1-2, with D hard to call. The CDR3 length is 14 residues. Germline loops: CDR1 SEHNR, CDR2 FQNEAQ (reference sequence). Trimming took 6 bases from V and 8 from J, leaving 19 bases between them. The CDR3 region has the DNA TGTGCCAGCAGTCGTCCCGTCAGAACGGACGGCTACACCTTC. This sequence encodes CASSRPVRTDGYTF.

The CDR3 sequence: CASSPDANYGYTF. The CDR3, as DNA: TGTGCCAGCAGCCCGGACGCGAACTATGGCTACACCTTC. The V gene is TRBV7-3, the J gene TRBJ1-2, with D unclear. CDR3 length: 13 residues. Germline lookup yields CDR1 SGHTA and CDR2 FQGTGA. The V end lost 5 bases, the J end lost 2 bases, and 9 bases lay between the germline ends.

The CDR3 coding sequence is TGTGCCAGCTCATCCCGGGACAGCAATCAGCCCCAGCATTTT. It translates to CASSSRDSNQPQHF. The V call is TRBV18, the J call TRBJ1-5; TRBD1 might be the D (5 bases). The CDR3 extends over 14 amino acids. Germline assignment: CDR1 KGHSH and CDR2 LQKENI. Trimming cost V 5 bases and J 1 base, with 9 bases left between them.

This chain connects TRBV4-3 to TRBJ1-5, with 8 bases fitting TRBD1. Germline trimming cut 0 bases from V and 7 bases from J; bases unmatched to any gene: 5. Germline V lookup: CDR1 LGHNA, CDR2 YSLEER. The CDR3 has 15 residues. The CDR3 reads CASSQERTGTQPQHF. The CDR3, as DNA: TGCGCCAGCAGCCAAGAACGGACAGGGACCCAGCCCCAGCATTTT.

This sequence joins TRBV2 and TRBJ2-7; 7 positions match TRBD1. This CDR3 contains 13 residues. V lost 5 bases to trimming and J lost 3 bases; unmatched junction nucleotides: 4. CDR1 is SNHLY and CDR2 is FYNNEI in the germline V gene. CDR3 residues: CASSRQGSYEQYF. The CDR3 DNA reads as TGTGCCAGCAGTCGACAGGGCAGCTACGAGCAGTACTTC.

The gene calls are TRBV6-1 and TRBJ1-2, with 9 bases that match TRBD1. The CDR3 has 14 residues. The V gene end was trimmed by 2 bases and the J gene end by 6 bases; junction bases not matched to a gene: 4. In germline, CDR1 is MNHNS, CDR2 SASEGT. CDR3 bases: TGTGCCAGCAGTGAAAGGACAGGGGATAATGGCTACACCTTC. This codes for CASSERTGDNGYTF.